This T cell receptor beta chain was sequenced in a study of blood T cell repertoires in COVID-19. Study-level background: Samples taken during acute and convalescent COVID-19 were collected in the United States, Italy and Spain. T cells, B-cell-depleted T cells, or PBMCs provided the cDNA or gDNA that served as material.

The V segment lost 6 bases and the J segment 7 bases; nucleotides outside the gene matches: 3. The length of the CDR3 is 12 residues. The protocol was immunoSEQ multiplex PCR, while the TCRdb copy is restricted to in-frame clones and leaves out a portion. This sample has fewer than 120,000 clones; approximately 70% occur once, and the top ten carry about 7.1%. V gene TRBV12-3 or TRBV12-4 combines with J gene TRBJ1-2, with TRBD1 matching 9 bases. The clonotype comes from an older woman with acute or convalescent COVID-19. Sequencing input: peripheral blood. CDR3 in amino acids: CASRMDRGGYTF. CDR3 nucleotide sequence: TGTGCCAGCAGGATGGACAGGGGTGGCTACACCTTC.